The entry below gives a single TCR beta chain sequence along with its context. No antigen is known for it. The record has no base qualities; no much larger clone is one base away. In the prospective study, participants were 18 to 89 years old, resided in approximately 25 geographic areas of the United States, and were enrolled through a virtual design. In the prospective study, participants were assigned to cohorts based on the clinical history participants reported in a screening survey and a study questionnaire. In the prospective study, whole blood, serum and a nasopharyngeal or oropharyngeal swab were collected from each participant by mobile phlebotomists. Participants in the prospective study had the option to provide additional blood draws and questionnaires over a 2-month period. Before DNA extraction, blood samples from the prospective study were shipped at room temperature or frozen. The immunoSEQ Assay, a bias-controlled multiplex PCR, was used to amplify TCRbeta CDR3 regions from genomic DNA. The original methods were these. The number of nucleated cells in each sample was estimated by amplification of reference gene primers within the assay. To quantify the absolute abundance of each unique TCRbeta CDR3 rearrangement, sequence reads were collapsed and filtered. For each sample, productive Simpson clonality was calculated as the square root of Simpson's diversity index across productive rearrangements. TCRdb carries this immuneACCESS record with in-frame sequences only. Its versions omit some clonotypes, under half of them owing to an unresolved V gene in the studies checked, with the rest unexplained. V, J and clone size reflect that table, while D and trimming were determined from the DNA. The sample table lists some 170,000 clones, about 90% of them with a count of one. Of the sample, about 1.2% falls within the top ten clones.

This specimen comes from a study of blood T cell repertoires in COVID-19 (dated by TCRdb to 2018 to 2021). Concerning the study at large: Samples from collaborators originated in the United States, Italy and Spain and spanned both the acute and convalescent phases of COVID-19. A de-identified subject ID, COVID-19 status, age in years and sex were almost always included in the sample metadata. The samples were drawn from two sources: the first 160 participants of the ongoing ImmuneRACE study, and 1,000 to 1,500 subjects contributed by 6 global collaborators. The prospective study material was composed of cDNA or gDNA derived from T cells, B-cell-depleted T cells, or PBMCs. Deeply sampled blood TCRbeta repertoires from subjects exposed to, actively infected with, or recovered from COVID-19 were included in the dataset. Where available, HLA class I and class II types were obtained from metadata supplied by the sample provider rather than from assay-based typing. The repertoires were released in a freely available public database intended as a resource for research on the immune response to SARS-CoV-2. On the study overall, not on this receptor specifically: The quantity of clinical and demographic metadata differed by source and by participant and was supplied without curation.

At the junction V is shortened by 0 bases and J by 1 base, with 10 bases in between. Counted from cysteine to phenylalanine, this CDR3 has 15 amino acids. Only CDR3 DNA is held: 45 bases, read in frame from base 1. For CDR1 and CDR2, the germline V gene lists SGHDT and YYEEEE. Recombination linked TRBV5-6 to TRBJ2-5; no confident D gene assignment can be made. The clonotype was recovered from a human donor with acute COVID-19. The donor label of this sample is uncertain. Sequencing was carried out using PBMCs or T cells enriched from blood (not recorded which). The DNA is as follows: TGTGCCAGCAGCTTGGCCCCGAGCCCCCAAGAGACCCAGTACTTC. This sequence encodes CASSLAPSPQETQYF.